These 21 T cell receptor beta chains were all obtained from the same sample, sequenced in a study of CD8 T cells in ankylosing spondylitis. General study findings and limits: Seven or eight highly homologous variants made up a TCR beta motif, and this motif appeared characteristic of ankylosing spondylitis blood.

Their cognate antigens are unknown. TCRdb passed the 5' RACE reads through MiXCR, listing each CDR3 protein once. The sample includes around 770,000 distinct CDR3 sequences, 12% of them seen just once. Sequencing was done on a sample of blood, either unsorted or a sorted T cell fraction (not recorded which). The source is a male donor with ankylosing spondylitis.

Comments on this clonotype: Germline and junction disagree at one end, which may indicate a read error. The chain carries TRBV24-1 and TRBJ1-1; 10 bases align to TRBD1. Germline assignment: CDR1 KGHDR and CDR2 SFDVKD. The CDR3 has 12 amino acids. CDR3 coding DNA: TGTGCCACCAGTGAGCCGGGACAGGGGCTCATCTTT. Amino acid sequence: CATSEPGQGLIF.

In this sample, this clonotype turned up a few times. The chain has TRBV4-1 and TRBJ2-6; D not resolved. Per the germline V gene, CDR1 is MGHRA and CDR2 is YSYEKL. The V and J ends lost 6 bases and 0 bases respectively, with 6 bases between them. The CDR3 runs 14 residues. The CDR3 DNA is TGCGCCAGCAGACAAATCTCTGGGGCCAACGTCCTGACTTTC. Its protein is CASRQISGANVLTF.

Ten or more counts support this clonotype. J is TRBJ1-1 and V is TRBV20-1; D gene uncertain. V shed 5 bases and J shed 0 bases, with 10 bases lying between them. This CDR3 is built from 13 residues. CDR1 DFQATT and CDR2 SNEGSKA come from the germline V gene (reference sequence). For the CDR3, the DNA is TGCAGTGCTTGGACGTCAATGAACACTGAAGCTTTCTTT. Translated: CSAWTSMNTEAFF.

The chain employs TRBV20-1 and TRBJ2-7; 7 bases agree with TRBD1. V dropped 6 bases and J dropped 0; count of bases not matched to a gene: 8. The CDR3 extends over 14 amino acids. The germline V gene encodes CDR1 DFQATT and CDR2 SNEGSKA (reference sequence). The chain's CDR3 is CSASDRFSSYEQYF. DNA for the CDR3: TGCAGTGCGTCGGACAGGTTTAGCTCCTACGAGCAGTACTTC.

This clonotype was seen a few times. The V gene is TRBV4-3, the J gene TRBJ1-4; TRBD1 agrees at 9 bases. The junction had 7 bases not matched to a gene; V was cut back by 0 bases and J by 8 bases. CDR1 is LGHNA, CDR2 YSLEER, per germline. The CDR3 is made up of 16 amino acids. CDR3 DNA sequence: TGCGCCAGCAGCCAAGAGCCGGGACAGGGTGGCGAAAAACTGTTTTTT. Protein sequence: CASSQEPGQGGEKLFF.

By sample share, this clonotype is medium-sized. V is TRBV5-6 and J is TRBJ2-1; TRBD2 might be the D (5 bases). This CDR3 is 13 amino acids long. V was clipped by 2 bases and J by 7 bases, with 10 bases between them. Germline loops: CDR1 SGHDT, CDR2 YYEEEE. The CDR3 DNA follows: TGTGCCAGCAGCTTAGGGAGACGGAATGAGCAGTTCTTC. It is translated as CASSLGRRNEQFF.

This clonotype has a count of ten or more. CDR3 sequence: CASSFIAKNIQYF. CDR3 bases: TGTGCCAGCAGTTTCATAGCCAAAAACATTCAGTACTTC. This sequence joins TRBV12-3 or TRBV12-4 and TRBJ2-4; D gene unclear. V was pared by 3 bases and J by 0 bases, with 3 bases between. The CDR3 covers 13 residues.

This rearrangement joins TRBV6-2 or TRBV6-3 to TRBJ2-7, with 7 bases aligning to TRBD1. CDR1 and CDR2 from the germline V gene are MNHEY and SVGEGT. V shed 10 bases and J 2 bases; nucleotides not matched to a gene: 14. This CDR3 has 15 residues. The CDR3 DNA is TGTGCCACCGCCCTTACCGGGACAGTGACCTACGAGCAGTACTTC. It specifies CATALTGTVTYEQYF.

The chain links TRBV20-1 to TRBJ1-5; no clear D gene. This CDR3 spans 15 amino acids. The germline V gene has CDR1 DFQATT and CDR2 SNEGSKA (reference sequence). V dropped 3 bases and J dropped 1 base, with 13 bases sitting between them. CDR3: CSARPGVSSNQPQHF. The CDR3 bases are TGCAGTGCTAGGCCGGGAGTATCGAGCAATCAGCCCCAGCATTTT.

This clonotype was seen ten or more times. V gene TRBV4-2 combines with J gene TRBJ2-3; 10 bases line up with TRBD2. V dropped 4 bases and J dropped 2; count of bases not matched to a gene: 3. Germline lookup yields CDR1 LGHNA and CDR2 YNFKEQ. This CDR3 has 15 amino acids. As DNA, the CDR3 is TGTGCCAGCAGCCGAAGCGGGGGGGCCACAGATACGCAGTATTTT. The encoded protein is CASSRSGGATDTQYF.

The V and J genes are TRBV28 and TRBJ1-3; D is uncertain. The CDR3 spans 17 residues. The germline CDR1 and CDR2 sequences are MDHEN and SYDVKM. With 2 bases removed from V and 0 bases from J, the gap between germline ends came to 14 bases. CDR3 nucleotides: TGTGCCAGCAGTTTAGGTTTGGGCCAGAACTCTGGAAACACCATATATTTT. Amino acids: CASSLGLGQNSGNTIYF.

This clonotype was counted many times. CDR3: CASSARTAQEQYF. The CDR3 region has the DNA TGTGCCAGCAGTGCTCGGACGGCTCAAGAGCAGTACTTC. The chain joins TRBV12-3 or TRBV12-4 to TRBJ2-7; D gene unclear. The CDR3 totals 13 residues. With 5 bases removed from V and 7 bases from J, the gap between germline ends came to 15 bases.

There are a few counts of this clonotype. V usage is TRBV9 and J usage is TRBJ2-5, with D possibly TRBD2 on 7 matching bases. Trimming took off 0 bases at V and 9 bases at J, with 21 bases between the two ends. Looked up from germline, CDR1 is SGDLS and CDR2 is YYNGEE. CDR3 length: 16 amino acids. CDR3 sequence reads: CASSVAGDGGGGPQYF. The CDR3 DNA follows: TGTGCCAGCAGCGTAGCTGGGGACGGAGGGGGAGGGCCCCAGTACTTC.

The V and J genes are TRBV6-5 and TRBJ1-4; 7 nucleotides align to TRBD1. Germline V gene lookup returns CDR1 MNHEY and CDR2 SVGAGI. The CDR3 runs to 11 residues. With 7 bases clipped from V and 14 bases from J, the junction kept 7 bases outside the gene matches. CDR3 nucleotide sequence: TGTGCCAGCACTGAAGAAGGGGGCCTGTTTTTT. Protein product: CASTEEGGLFF.

The gene calls are TRBV7-2 and TRBJ1-3, with TRBD1 matching over 8 bases. Germline trimming cut 5 bases from V and 8 bases from J; bases unmatched to any gene: 11. Per germline, CDR1 SGHTA and CDR2 FQGNSA. The length of the CDR3 is 15 residues. The CDR3 is CASSPRTGPRDTIYF. As DNA, the CDR3 is TGTGCCAGCAGCCCCAGGACAGGGCCGAGAGACACCATATATTTT. Combining the CDR3 with reference TRBV7-2 and TRBJ1-3 gives the whole variable domain GAGVSQSPSNKVTEKGKDVELRCDPISGHTALYWYRQSLGQGLEFLIYFQGNSAPDKSGLPSDRFSAERTGGSVSTLTIQRTQQEDSAVYLCASSPRTGPRDTIYFGEGSWLTVV.

The rearrangement links TRBV7-6 to TRBJ2-3; D gene unclear. Trimming took off 5 bases at V and 3 bases at J, with 15 bases between the two ends. The CDR3 has 15 residues. CDR1 is SGHVS and CDR2 is FNYEAQ in the germline V gene. The CDR3, as DNA: TGTGCCAGCAGCCCCTATCCCGACTTAACAGATACGCAGTATTTT. Translated, it gives CASSPYPDLTDTQYF.

The chain combines TRBV28 with TRBJ2-1, with 8 bases matching TRBD1. Germline V gene data show CDR1 as MDHEN and CDR2 as SYDVKM. V shed 3 bases and J 10 bases; nucleotides not matched to a gene: 8. CDR3 length equals 14 residues. The CDR3 region is CASSFSDRGGEQFF. The CDR3 DNA reads TGTGCCAGCAGTTTTTCCGACAGGGGAGGCGAGCAGTTCTTC.

The sample holds many counts of this clonotype. The chain recombines TRBV20-1 with TRBJ1-1; the D is unclear. This CDR3 spans 12 amino acids. V was trimmed by 6 bases and J by 8 bases, leaving 16 bases between them. The germline V gene encodes CDR1 DFQATT and CDR2 SNEGSKA (reference sequence). The chain's CDR3 is CSARPARIEAFF. In DNA, the CDR3 is TGCAGTGCCCGCCCTGCGAGGATCGAAGCTTTCTTT.

The chain uses TRBV20-1 and TRBJ1-5; D possibly corresponds to TRBD1 (5 bases). This CDR3 has 17 amino acids. Between the trimmed V and J ends, which lost 3 bases and 9 bases, there was a span of 27 bases. Per germline, CDR1 DFQATT and CDR2 SNEGSKA (reference sequence). CDR3 region: CSASPMGGREVSGPQHF. As DNA, the CDR3 is TGCAGTGCTAGCCCCATGGGCGGCAGGGAAGTGTCAGGGCCCCAGCATTTT.

The chain uses TRBV20-1 and TRBJ2-6, with D maybe TRBD1 (6 bases). The germline gives CDR1 DFQATT, CDR2 SNEGSKA (reference sequence). V was trimmed by 5 bases and J by 2 bases, leaving 10 bases between them. This CDR3 comprises 14 residues. This CDR3 reads CSAQGPPGANVLTF. In DNA, the CDR3 is TGCAGTGCTCAGGGGCCTCCTGGGGCCAACGTCCTGACTTTC.

This clonotype appeared many times. This chain joins TRBV6-5 and TRBJ1-1; the D gene is possibly TRBD1 (6 bases). Germline V gene sequence: CDR1 MNHEY, CDR2 SVGAGI. The V gene lost 2 bases and the J gene lost 4 bases, with 8 bases spanning the gap. This CDR3 spans 13 amino acids. In nucleotides, the CDR3 is TGTGCCAGCAGTTACAGGGGGGGCACTGAAGCTTTCTTT. Translation: CASSYRGGTEAFF.